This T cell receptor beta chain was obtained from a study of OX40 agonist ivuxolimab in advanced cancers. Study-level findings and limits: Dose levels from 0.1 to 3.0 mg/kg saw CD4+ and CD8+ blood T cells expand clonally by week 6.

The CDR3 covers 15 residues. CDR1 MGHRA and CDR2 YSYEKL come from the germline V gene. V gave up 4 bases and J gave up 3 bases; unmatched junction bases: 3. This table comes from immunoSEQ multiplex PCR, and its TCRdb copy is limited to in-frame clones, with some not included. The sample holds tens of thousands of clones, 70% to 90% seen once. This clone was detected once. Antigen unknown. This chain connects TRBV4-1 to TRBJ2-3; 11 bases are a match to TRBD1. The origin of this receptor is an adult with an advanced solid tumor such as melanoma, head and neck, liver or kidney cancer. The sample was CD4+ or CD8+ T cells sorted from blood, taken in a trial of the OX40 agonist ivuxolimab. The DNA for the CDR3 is TGCGCCAGCAGCCGGGGACAGGGGGGGACAGATACGCAGTATTTT. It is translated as CASSRGQGGTDTQYF.